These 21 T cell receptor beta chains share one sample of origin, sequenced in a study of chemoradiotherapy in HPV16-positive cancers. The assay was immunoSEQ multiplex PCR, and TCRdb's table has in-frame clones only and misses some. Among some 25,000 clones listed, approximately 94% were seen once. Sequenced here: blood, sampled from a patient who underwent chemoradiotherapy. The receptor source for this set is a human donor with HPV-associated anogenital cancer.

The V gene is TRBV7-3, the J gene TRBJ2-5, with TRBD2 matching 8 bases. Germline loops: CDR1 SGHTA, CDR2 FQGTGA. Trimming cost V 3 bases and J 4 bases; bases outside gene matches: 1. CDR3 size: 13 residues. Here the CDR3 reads CASSFREGETQYF. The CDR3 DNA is TGTGCCAGCAGCTTCCGGGAGGGAGAGACCCAGTACTTC.

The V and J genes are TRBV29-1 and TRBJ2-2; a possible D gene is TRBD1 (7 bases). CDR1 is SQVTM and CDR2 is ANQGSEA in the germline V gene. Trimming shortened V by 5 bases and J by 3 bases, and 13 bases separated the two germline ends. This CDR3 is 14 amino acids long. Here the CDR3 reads CSVRQGEDTGELFF. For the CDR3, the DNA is TGCAGCGTTCGGCAGGGGGAGGACACCGGGGAGCTGTTTTTT.

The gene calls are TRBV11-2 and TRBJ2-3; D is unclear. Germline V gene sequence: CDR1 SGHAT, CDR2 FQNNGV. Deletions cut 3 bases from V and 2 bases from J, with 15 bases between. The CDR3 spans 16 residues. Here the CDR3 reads CASSLLPGGLTDTQYF. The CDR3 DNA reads TGTGCCAGCAGCTTGCTCCCGGGTGGCCTCACAGATACGCAGTATTTT.

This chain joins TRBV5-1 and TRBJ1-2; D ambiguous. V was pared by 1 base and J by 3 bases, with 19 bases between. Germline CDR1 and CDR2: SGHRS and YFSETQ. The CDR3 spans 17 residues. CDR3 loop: CASSLRNTLSRDYGYTF. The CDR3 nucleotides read TGCGCCAGCAGCTTGCGCAATACCTTATCTAGGGACTATGGCTACACCTTC.

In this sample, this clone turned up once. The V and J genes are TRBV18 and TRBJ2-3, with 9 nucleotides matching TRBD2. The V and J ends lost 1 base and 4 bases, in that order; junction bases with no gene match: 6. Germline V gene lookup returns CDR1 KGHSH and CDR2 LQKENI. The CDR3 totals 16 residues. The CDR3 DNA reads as TGTGCCAGCTCACCACAGATAGCGGGAGCCCCAGATACGCAGTATTTT. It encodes CASSPQIAGAPDTQYF.

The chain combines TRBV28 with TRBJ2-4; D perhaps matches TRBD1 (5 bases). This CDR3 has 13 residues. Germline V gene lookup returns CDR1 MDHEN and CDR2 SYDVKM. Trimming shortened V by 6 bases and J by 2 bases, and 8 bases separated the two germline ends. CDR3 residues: CASRGPTKNIQYF. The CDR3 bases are TGTGCCAGCAGGGGGCCTACCAAAAACATTCAGTACTTC.

The CDR3 here is CATSRGTSGSREQFF. CDR3 DNA sequence: TGTGCCACCAGCAGAGGGACTAGCGGGAGTCGCGAGCAGTTCTTC. V gene TRBV15 combines with J gene TRBJ2-1; TRBD2 matches at 13 bases. Looked up from germline, CDR1 is LNHNV and CDR2 is YYDKDF (reference sequence). V lost 1 base and J lost 10; bases outside the gene matches: 4. The length of the CDR3 is 15 residues.

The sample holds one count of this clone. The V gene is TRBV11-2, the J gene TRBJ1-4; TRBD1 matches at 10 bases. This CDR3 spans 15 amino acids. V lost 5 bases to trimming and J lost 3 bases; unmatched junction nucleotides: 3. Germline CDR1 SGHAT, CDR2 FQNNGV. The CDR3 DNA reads TGTGCCAGCAGCGACGACAGGGGGCCTAATGAAAAACTGTTTTTT. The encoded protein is CASSDDRGPNEKLFF.

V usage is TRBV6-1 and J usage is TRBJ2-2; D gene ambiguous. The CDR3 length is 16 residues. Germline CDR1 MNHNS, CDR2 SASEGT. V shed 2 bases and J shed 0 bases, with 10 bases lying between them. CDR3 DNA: TGTGCCAGCAGTGAATTCGAGGCGTCGAACACCGGGGAGCTGTTTTTT. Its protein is CASSEFEASNTGELFF.

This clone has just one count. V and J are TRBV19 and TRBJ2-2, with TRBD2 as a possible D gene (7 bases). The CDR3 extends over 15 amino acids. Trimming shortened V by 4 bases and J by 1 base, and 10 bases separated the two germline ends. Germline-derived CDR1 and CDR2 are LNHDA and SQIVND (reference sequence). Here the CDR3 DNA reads TGTGCCAGTAGTAGGGGGGGGCGGAACACCGGGGAGCTGTTTTTT. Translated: CASSRGGRNTGELFF.

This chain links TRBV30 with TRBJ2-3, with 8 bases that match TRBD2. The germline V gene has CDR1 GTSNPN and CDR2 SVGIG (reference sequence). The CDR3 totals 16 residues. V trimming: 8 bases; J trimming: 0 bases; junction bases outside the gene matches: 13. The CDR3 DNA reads TGTGCCCTGGGGCGGGGGGCTAGCGCTAGCACAGATACGCAGTATTTT. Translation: CALGRGASASTDTQYF.

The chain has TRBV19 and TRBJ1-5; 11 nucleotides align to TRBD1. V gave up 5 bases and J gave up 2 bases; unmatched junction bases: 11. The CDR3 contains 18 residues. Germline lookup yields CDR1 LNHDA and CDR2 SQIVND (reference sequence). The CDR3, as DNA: TGTGCCAGTAGTCCCCGGACAGGGGGCCGGATGGGCAATCAGCCCCAGCATTTT. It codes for CASSPRTGGRMGNQPQHF.

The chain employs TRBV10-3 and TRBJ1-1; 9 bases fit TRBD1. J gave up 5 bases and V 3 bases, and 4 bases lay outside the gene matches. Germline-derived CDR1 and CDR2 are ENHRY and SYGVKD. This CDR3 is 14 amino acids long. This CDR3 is CAISEMTGGTEAFF. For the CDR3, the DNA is TGTGCCATCAGTGAAATGACAGGGGGGACTGAAGCTTTCTTT.

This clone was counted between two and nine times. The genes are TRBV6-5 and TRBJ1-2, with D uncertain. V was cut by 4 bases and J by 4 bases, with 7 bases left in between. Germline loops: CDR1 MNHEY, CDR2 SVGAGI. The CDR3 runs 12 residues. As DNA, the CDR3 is TGTGCCAGCAGTTCTAGAATCTATGGCTACACCTTC. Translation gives CASSSRIYGYTF.

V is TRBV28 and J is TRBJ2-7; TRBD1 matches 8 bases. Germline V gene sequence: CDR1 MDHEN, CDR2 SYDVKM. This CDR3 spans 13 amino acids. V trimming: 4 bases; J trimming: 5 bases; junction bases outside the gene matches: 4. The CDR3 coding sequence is TGTGCCAGCAGTTCCAGGGGGCTTAACGAGCAGTACTTC. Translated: CASSSRGLNEQYF.

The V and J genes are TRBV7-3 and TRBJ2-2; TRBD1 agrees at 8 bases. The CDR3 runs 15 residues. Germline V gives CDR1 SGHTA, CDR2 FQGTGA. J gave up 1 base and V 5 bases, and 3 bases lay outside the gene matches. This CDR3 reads CASSPDRGNTGELFF. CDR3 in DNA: TGTGCCAGCAGCCCCGACAGGGGGAACACCGGGGAGCTGTTTTTT.

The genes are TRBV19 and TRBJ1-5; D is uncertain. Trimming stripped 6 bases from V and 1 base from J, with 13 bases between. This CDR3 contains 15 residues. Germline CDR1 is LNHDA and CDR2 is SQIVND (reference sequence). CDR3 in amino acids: CASRYGYLSNQPQHF. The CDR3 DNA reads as TGTGCCAGTAGGTACGGGTATCTGAGCAATCAGCCCCAGCATTTT.

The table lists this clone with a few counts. CDR3 loop: CASSLGDSNEQFF. The CDR3 bases are TGCGCCAGCAGCTTGGGGGACAGCAATGAGCAGTTCTTC. The rearrangement joins TRBV5-1 to TRBJ2-1, with TRBD1 identical over 7 bases. Unmatched junction bases numbered 0, after V lost 0 bases and J lost 6 bases. Germline V gene lookup returns CDR1 SGHRS and CDR2 YFSETQ. This CDR3 has 13 residues.

The CDR3 DNA reads as TGTGCCAGCAGCGTAACGAGACTAGCGGGAGGGGGCGAGCAGTTCTTC. This encodes CASSVTRLAGGGEQFF. The V gene is TRBV9, the J gene TRBJ2-1; TRBD2 matches 14 bases. Germline CDR1 is SGDLS and CDR2 is YYNGEE. The CDR3 consists of 16 residues. The trim removed 1 base at V and 10 bases at J, leaving 7 bases unmatched. The full variable domain, with the rest looked up from reference TRBV9 and TRBJ2-1, is DSGVTQTPKHLITATGQRVTLRCSPRSGDLSVYWYQQSLDQGLQFLIQYYNGEERAKGNILERFSAQQFPDLHSELNLSSLELGDSALYFCASSVTRLAGGGEQFFGPGTRLTVL.

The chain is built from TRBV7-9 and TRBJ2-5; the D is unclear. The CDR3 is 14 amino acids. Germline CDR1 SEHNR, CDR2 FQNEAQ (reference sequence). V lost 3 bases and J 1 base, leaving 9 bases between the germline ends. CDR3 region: CASSFWAVQETQYF. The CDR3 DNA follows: TGTGCCAGCAGCTTTTGGGCAGTCCAAGAGACCCAGTACTTC.

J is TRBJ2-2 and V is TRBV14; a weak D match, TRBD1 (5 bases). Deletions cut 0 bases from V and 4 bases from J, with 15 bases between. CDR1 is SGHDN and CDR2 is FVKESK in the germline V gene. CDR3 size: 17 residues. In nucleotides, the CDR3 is TGTGCCAGCAGCCAAGATGGGGCCGCGATCCTCACCGGGGAGCTGTTTTTT. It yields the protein CASSQDGAAILTGELFF.